This T cell receptor beta chain was sequenced in a study of Ad26.COV2.S vaccination and SARS-CoV-2 variants. Sample treatment: some 20 received Ad26.COV2.S at low or high dose, single or two shots; roughly 5 received placebo; per-sample allocation not given. Samples came from day 63 after the first vaccine or placebo injection. Germline V CDR1 and CDR2: SGDLS, YYNGEE. Trimming removed 5 bases from V and 4 bases from J; junction bases left unmatched: 6. CDR3 length equals 16 residues. Sequencing used immunoSEQ multiplex PCR; TCRdb keeps in-frame clones, though not all of them. Among approximately 460,000 clones listed, 80% to 90% were seen once.

This TCR was recovered from a person between 18 and 59 years old who received the Ad26.COV2.S COVID-19 vaccine or a placebo. The specimen was peripheral blood, collected in a trial of Ad26.COV2.S vaccine versus placebo. V is TRBV9 and J is TRBJ2-1; 13 nucleotides align to TRBD2. The CDR3 here is CASSGPGLAGYNEQFF. The DNA for the CDR3 is TGTGCCAGCAGTGGACCGGGACTAGCGGGATACAATGAGCAGTTCTTC. Full variable domain (missing parts from reference TRBV9 and TRBJ2-1): DSGVTQTPKHLITATGQRVTLRCSPRSGDLSVYWYQQSLDQGLQFLIQYYNGEERAKGNILERFSAQQFPDLHSELNLSSLELGDSALYFCASSGPGLAGYNEQFFGPGTRLTVL.